This TCR beta chain was recovered during a study of T-cell reconstitution after alpha-beta-depleted transplantation in children. Remarks on this clonotype: An end of the junction differs from the germline gene, which may be a read error.

Germline-derived CDR1 and CDR2 are KGHSH and LQKENI. This CDR3 region has 18 residues. The authors prepared the TCRbeta library with unique molecular identifiers. TCRdb reanalysed the PCR reads using MiXCR and keeps one entry per CDR3 protein. The sample carries hundreds of thousands of distinct CDR3 sequences, under 20% recorded once. The clonotype comes from a male patient aged 10 to 17 who had a stem cell transplant for acute lymphoblastic leukemia, so the T cells may come from the graft donor. V gene TRBV18 combines with J gene TRBJ2-2; 7 nucleotides match TRBD2. The source was PBMCs, mostly from graft donor cells, collected 360 days after TCRalphabeta/CD19-depleted stem cell transplant. CDR3: CASSPEWQLLANTGELYF. CDR3 nucleotides: TGTGCCAGCTCACCAGAGTGGCAACTACTAGCGAACACCGGGGAGCTGTATTTT.